The present T cell receptor beta chain was sequenced within a study of T cell repertoires in cytomegalovirus infection. Whole-study context: Well-studied HLA-B-restricted CMV epitopes were used in the study alongside recently identified HLA-C-restricted ones. CMV infection plus the matching HLA type was flagged by public TCR beta signatures.

Turning to this clonotype: Its antigen is unknown.

Study-level points and caveats: CMV-specific TCR beta clonotypes restricted by HLA-C were the ones dominating the ex vivo response. People with CMV and the relevant HLA were identified by cumulative public TCR beta family frequency.

MiXCR, run by TCRdb on the reads, gives a single entry per CDR3 protein. The data hold some 350,000 distinct CDR3 sequences, with about 27% observed a single time. The CDR3 runs 12 residues. V lost 1 base, J lost 4 bases, and 2 bases lay in between. This specimen was cultured PBMCs, taken from culture after CMV antigen stimulation. This chain joins TRBV12-3 or TRBV12-4 and TRBJ2-1, with unresolved D. This sequence was found in a human donor in good health (CMV status not recorded). Some clones in this sample may be carry-over from other donors' samples. The CDR3: CASSLEYNEQFF. The CDR3 coding sequence is TGTGCCAGCAGTTTAGAATACAATGAGCAGTTCTTC.